The 21 T cell receptor beta chains given below trace back to one sample, sequenced in a study of cytomegalovirus exposure and HLA in healthy donors. 60 Vbeta and 13 Jbeta primers were used in PCR. Clones were sequenced by immunoSEQ multiplex PCR, and TCRdb holds only the in-frame ones, with some missing. The sample includes roughly 51,000 clones. The sequenced sample was PBMCs. The source of these receptors is a male donor in good health and CMV-seropositive.

V gene TRBV7-2 combines with J gene TRBJ1-6; maybe TRBD1 (6 bases). V gave up 5 bases and J gave up 5 bases, with 7 bases separating them. This CDR3 is built from 13 residues. Germline CDR1 SGHTA, CDR2 FQGNSA. The CDR3 nucleotides are TGTGCCAGCAGCCGGGACAATAATTCACCCCTCCACTTT. It encodes CASSRDNNSPLHF. Looking up the rest from reference TRBV7-2 and TRBJ1-6 gives the full variable domain: GAGVSQSPSNKVTEKGKDVELRCDPISGHTALYWYRQSLGQGLEFLIYFQGNSAPDKSGLPSDRFSAERTGGSVSTLTIQRTQQEDSAVYLCASSRDNNSPLHFGNGTRLTVT.

The gene calls are TRBV11-3 and TRBJ2-1; the match to TRBD1 covers 7 bases. With 2 bases clipped from V and 3 bases from J, the junction kept 7 bases outside the gene matches. Germline loops: CDR1 SGHNT, CDR2 YENEEA. The CDR3 length is 16 residues. The CDR3 here is CASSLSDRDLYNEQFF. As DNA, the CDR3 is TGTGCCAGCAGCTTAAGTGACAGGGATCTCTACAATGAGCAGTTCTTC.

This chain uses TRBV28 with TRBJ1-1, with D uncertain. The CDR3 length is 12 residues. With 4 bases removed from V and 6 bases from J, the gap between germline ends came to 9 bases. The germline gives CDR1 MDHEN, CDR2 SYDVKM. The CDR3 DNA reads as TGTGCCAGCAGTTACTATCCAGCTGAAGCTTTCTTT. Translated, it gives CASSYYPAEAFF.

The chain recombines TRBV19 with TRBJ1-2, with 7 bases matching TRBD1. Trimming removed 6 bases from V and 4 bases from J; junction bases left unmatched: 11. CDR1 LNHDA and CDR2 SQIVND come from the germline V gene (reference sequence). There are 15 residues in the CDR3. The CDR3: CASSTNRGLAYGYTF. As DNA, the CDR3 is TGTGCCAGTAGCACTAACAGGGGTTTGGCCTATGGCTACACCTTC.

This rearrangement joins TRBV27 to TRBJ1-1; D not resolved. CDR3 length equals 14 residues. V was clipped by 5 bases and J by 1 base, with 11 bases between them. The germline V gene has CDR1 MNHEY and CDR2 SMNVEV (reference sequence). CDR3 loop: CASSPSRGNTEAFF. For the CDR3, the DNA is TGTGCCAGCAGTCCCAGTCGAGGGAACACTGAAGCTTTCTTT.

The rearrangement links TRBV21-1 to TRBJ2-2; TRBD1, the table's D call, lacks a check against the DNA. TRBV21-1 is labeled a pseudogene. CDR3 size: 17 residues. The CDR3 DNA reads as TGTGCCAGCAGCAAAGGGGTCAGGGTTAGGGAAACCGGGGAGCTGTTTTTT. Its translation: CASSKGVRVRETGELFF.

The chain carries TRBV9 and TRBJ1-1; D gene uncertain. Germline V gene lookup returns CDR1 SGDLS and CDR2 YYNGEE. Between the trimmed V and J ends, which lost 3 bases and 4 bases, there was a span of 16 bases. CDR3 size: 15 residues. This chain's CDR3 is CASSGGRQGVTEAFF. The DNA for the CDR3 is TGTGCCAGCAGCGGAGGGCGACAAGGTGTCACTGAAGCTTTCTTT.

The gene calls are TRBV7-9 and TRBJ2-7, with D possibly being TRBD1 (6 bases). This CDR3 has 14 amino acids. The germline CDR1 and CDR2 sequences are SEHNR and FQNEAQ (reference sequence). Trimming took off 5 bases at V and 5 bases at J, with 16 bases between the two ends. This chain's CDR3 is CASSDPRWDNEQYF. The CDR3 nucleotides are TGTGCCAGCAGCGACCCCCGTTGGGACAACGAGCAGTACTTC.

The rearrangement links TRBV5-4 to TRBJ2-3; D is perhaps TRBD2 (5 bases). V was pared by 0 bases and J by 0 bases, with 11 bases between. The CDR3 covers 16 residues. Germline CDR1 SGHNT, CDR2 YYREEE (reference sequence). CDR3 loop: CASSLADYSSTDTQYF. Written as DNA, the CDR3 is TGTGCCAGCAGCTTGGCCGACTACTCTAGCACAGATACGCAGTATTTT.

The chain recombines TRBV5-1 with TRBJ2-3; 11 bases line up with TRBD2. The CDR3 has 16 amino acids. Germline loops: CDR1 SGHRS, CDR2 YFSETQ. V lost 4 bases, J lost 4 bases, and 8 bases stayed unmatched. In DNA, the CDR3 is TGCGCCAGCAGCCAATTTAGCGGGGGGGCATCAGATACGCAGTATTTT. Protein sequence: CASSQFSGGASDTQYF. The full variable domain, its missing parts supplied by reference TRBV5-1 and TRBJ2-3, is KAGVTQTPRYLIKTRGQQVTLSCSPISGHRSVSWYQQTPGQGLQFLFEYFSETQRNKGNFPGRFSGRQFSNSRSEMNVSTLELGDSALYLCASSQFSGGASDTQYFGPGTRLTVL.

The CDR3 nucleotides are TGCGCCAGCAGCTTAAACGAGTATGGCTACACCTTC. It is translated as CASSLNEYGYTF. V gene TRBV5-1 combines with J gene TRBJ1-2; no firm D call. The CDR3 extends over 12 amino acids. V dropped 2 bases and J dropped 5 bases, with 7 bases sitting between them. CDR1 is SGHRS and CDR2 is YFSETQ in the germline V gene.

The chain joins TRBV5-6 to TRBJ2-3; 11 bases map to TRBD2. Germline trimming cut 0 bases from V and 6 bases from J; bases unmatched to any gene: 6. Germline CDR1 is SGHDT and CDR2 is YYEEEE. The CDR3 covers 16 residues. The DNA of the CDR3 is TGTGCCAGCAGCTTGGCAACTAGCGGGGGACCGGATACGCAGTATTTT. This encodes CASSLATSGGPDTQYF.

This chain links TRBV6-5 with TRBJ2-6; perhaps TRBD1 as D (5 bases). This CDR3 spans 15 amino acids. V dropped 8 bases and J dropped 1 base, with 12 bases sitting between them. The V gene's germline CDR1 is MNHEY and CDR2 SVGAGI. This CDR3 reads CASATHRSGANVLTF. DNA of the CDR3: TGTGCCAGCGCAACCCACAGGTCTGGGGCCAACGTCCTGACTTTC.

V is TRBV2 and J is TRBJ2-2; 8 bases agree with TRBD2. There are 14 residues in the CDR3. J gave up 3 bases and V 4 bases, and 1 base lay outside the gene matches. Looked up from germline, CDR1 is SNHLY and CDR2 is FYNNEI. For the CDR3, the DNA is TGTGCCAGCAGTGTCGGGGGGGACACCGGGGAGCTGTTTTTT. Its translation is CASSVGGDTGELFF. The whole variable domain, remainder taken from reference TRBV2 and TRBJ2-2, is EPEVTQTPSHQVTQMGQEVILRCVPISNHLYFYWYRQILGQKVEFLVSFYNNEISEKSEIFDDQFSVERPDGSNFTLKIRSTKLEDSAMYFCASSVGGDTGELFFGEGSRLTVL.

The chain links TRBV19 to TRBJ2-7, with D possibly matching TRBD1 (6 bases). V shed 10 bases and J shed 5 bases, with 27 bases lying between them. This CDR3 is 16 amino acids long. In germline, CDR1 is LNHDA, CDR2 SQIVND (reference sequence). The CDR3 DNA is TGTGCCACCACTGTTGAAGGCCGGGACAATTTCCACGAGCAGTACTTC. Encoded protein: CATTVEGRDNFHEQYF.

The chain uses TRBV28 and TRBJ1-6; D is ambiguous. This CDR3 contains 15 residues. With 6 bases removed from V and 7 bases from J, the gap between germline ends came to 16 bases. Germline CDR1 MDHEN, CDR2 SYDVKM. The CDR3 reads CASRNDPGPNSPLHF. The CDR3 DNA reads as TGTGCCAGCAGAAACGACCCAGGCCCGAATTCACCCCTCCACTTT. Complete variable domain (other parts from reference TRBV28 and TRBJ1-6): DVKVTQSSRYLVKRTGEKVFLECVQDMDHENMFWYRQDPGLGLRLIYFSYDVKMKEKGDIPEGYSVSREKKERFSLILESASTNQTSMYLCASRNDPGPNSPLHFGNGTRLTVT.

The rearrangement links TRBV16 to TRBJ1-5; 12 nucleotides line up with TRBD1. The trim removed 4 bases at V and 2 bases at J, leaving 9 bases unmatched. This CDR3 contains 18 residues. CDR1 is KGHSY, CDR2 FQNENV, per germline. CDR3 DNA sequence: TGTGCCAGCAGCCTAGGGACAGGGGGCAGTAGTGGCAATCAGCCCCAGCATTTT. It encodes CASSLGTGGSSGNQPQHF. Full variable domain (rest looked up from reference TRBV16 and TRBJ1-5): GEEVAQTPKHLVRGEGQKAKLYCAPIKGHSYVFWYQQVLKNEFKFLISFQNENVFDETGMPKERFSAKCLPNSPCSLEIQATKLEDSAVYFCASSLGTGGSSGNQPQHFGDGTRLSIL.

The V call is TRBV28, the J call TRBJ1-2; 12 nucleotides line up with TRBD1. Germline CDR1 reads MDHEN; CDR2 reads SYDVKM. CDR3 size: 17 residues. V shed 6 bases and J 2 bases; nucleotides not matched to a gene: 10. CDR3 amino acids: CASRPPGTGGANYGYTF. The CDR3 DNA is TGTGCCAGCAGACCACCCGGGACAGGGGGCGCAAACTATGGCTACACCTTC.

The chain links TRBV28 to TRBJ1-5; possibly TRBD1 for D (5 bases). The germline gives CDR1 MDHEN, CDR2 SYDVKM. The CDR3 has 15 residues. Trimming stripped 7 bases from V and 2 bases from J, with 15 bases between. The CDR3 nucleotides are TGTGCCAGCATCGCGCGTTCGGGGGGCAATCAGCCCCAGCATTTT. Amino acids: CASIARSGGNQPQHF.

J is TRBJ1-2 and V is TRBV28; 7 bases line up with TRBD1. CDR1 MDHEN and CDR2 SYDVKM come from the germline V gene. The CDR3 sequence is 15 residues long. V lost 2 bases, J lost 4 bases, and 7 bases stayed unmatched. The chain's CDR3 is CASSLLDRNTYGYTF. The DNA for the CDR3 is TGTGCCAGCAGTTTACTGGACAGGAATACCTATGGCTACACCTTC.

The rearrangement joins TRBV18 to TRBJ1-5; D not resolved. V lost 1 base to trimming and J lost 1 base, with 11 bases between them. The CDR3 has 16 residues. Germline lookup yields CDR1 KGHSH and CDR2 LQKENI. The CDR3 loop is CASSPLSGFSNQPQHF. DNA of the CDR3: TGTGCCAGCTCACCACTTTCCGGGTTCAGCAATCAGCCCCAGCATTTT.